This TCR beta chain was identified in a study of response to subunit inactivated influenza vaccine. This clonotype occurred a few times. Its specificity is unknown. A single record per CDR3 protein comes from TCRdb applying MiXCR to the RT-PCR reads. Of approximately 700,000 distinct CDR3 sequences in the sample, approximately 15% were seen once. The CDR3 covers 13 residues. V lost 5 bases and J lost 8, with 10 bases in between. Broader study findings: There was a suggestion from the authors that each seasonal influenza vaccination recruits few new T cells.

The input for sequencing was PBMCs from blood, taken around 14 days before vaccination. This TCR came from a man aged 45-65 years who received an inactivated influenza vaccine. This chain connects TRBV12-3 or TRBV12-4 to TRBJ1-6, with D possibly being TRBD1 (5 bases). CDR3 DNA: TGTGCCAGCAGTCCCCTGGGGGATTCACCCCTCCACTTT. As protein: CASSPLGDSPLHF.